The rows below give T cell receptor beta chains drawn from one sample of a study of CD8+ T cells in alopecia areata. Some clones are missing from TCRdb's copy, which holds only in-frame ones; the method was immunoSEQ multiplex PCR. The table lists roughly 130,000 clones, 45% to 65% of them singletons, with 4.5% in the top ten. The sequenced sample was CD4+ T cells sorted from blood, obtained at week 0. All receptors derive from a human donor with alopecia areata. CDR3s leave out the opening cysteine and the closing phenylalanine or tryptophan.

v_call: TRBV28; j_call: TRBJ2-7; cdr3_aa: ASRQGWRRNEQY
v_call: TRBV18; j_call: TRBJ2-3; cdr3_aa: ASSPRSTGGSTDTQY
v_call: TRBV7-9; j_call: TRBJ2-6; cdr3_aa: ASSSPRSSSGANVLT
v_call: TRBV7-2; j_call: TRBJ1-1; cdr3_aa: ASSSRVLYTEAF
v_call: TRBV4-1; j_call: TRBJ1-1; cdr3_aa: ASSQDKRWTGSNTEAF
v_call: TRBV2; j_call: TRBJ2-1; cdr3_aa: ASSVRGREANEQF
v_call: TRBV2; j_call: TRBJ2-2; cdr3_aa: ASIQNGKTGELF
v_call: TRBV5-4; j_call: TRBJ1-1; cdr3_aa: ASSIGLKSTEAF
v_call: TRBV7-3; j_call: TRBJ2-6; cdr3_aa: ASSLRDTRSSGANVLT
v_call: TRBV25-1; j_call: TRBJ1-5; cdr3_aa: ASSVADNQPQH
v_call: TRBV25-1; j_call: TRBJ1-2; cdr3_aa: ASSDPGQTNYGYT
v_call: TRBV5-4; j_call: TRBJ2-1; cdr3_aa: ASSLKVVSYNEQF
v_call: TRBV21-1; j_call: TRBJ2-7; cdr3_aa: ASSLGGRQRPYEQY
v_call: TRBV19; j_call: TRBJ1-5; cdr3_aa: ASSTGTDINQPQH
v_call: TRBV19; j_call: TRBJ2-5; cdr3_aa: ASSRGLAGAETQY
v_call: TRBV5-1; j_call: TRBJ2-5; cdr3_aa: ASNRIGLEETQY
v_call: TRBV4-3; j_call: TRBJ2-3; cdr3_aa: ASSQDWGRTSTDTQY
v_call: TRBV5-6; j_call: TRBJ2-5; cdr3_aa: ASSFGTGEGQETQY
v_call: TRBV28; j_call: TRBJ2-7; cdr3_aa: ASSPGQGVGEQY
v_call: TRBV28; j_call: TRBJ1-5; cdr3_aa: ASSSSGTGANQPQH
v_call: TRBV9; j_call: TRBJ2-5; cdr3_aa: ASSVGLAEETQY
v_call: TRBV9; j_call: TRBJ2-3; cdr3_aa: ASSARGAGIDTQY
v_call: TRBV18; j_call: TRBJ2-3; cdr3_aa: ASSPTHTDTQY
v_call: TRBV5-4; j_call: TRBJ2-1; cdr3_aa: ASSQTSGSIGEQF